Listed below are T cell receptor beta chains from one sample, sequenced in a study of Graves' ophthalmopathy and Graves' hyperthyroidism. Via MiXCR, TCRdb re-called the multiplex PCR reads, giving one row per CDR3 protein. Here the sample spans a few hundred thousand distinct CDR3 sequences, 15% being singletons. The specimen was peripheral blood. Source of these receptors: a woman between 18 and 29 years old with stable Graves' hyperthyroidism. CDR3s include the opening cysteine and the closing phenylalanine or tryptophan. The D gene is left open where the match is weak. Rows may omit the clone size; those that give it use once, few, many or a size class.

j_call	v_call	d_call	clone_size	cdr3_nt	cdr3_aa
TRBJ1-2	TRBV19	-	many	TGTGCCAGTAGTATAACGGGGGGCGACTTTAGAGGCTACACCTTC	CASSITGGDFRGYTF
TRBJ1-1	TRBV20-1	TRBD1	many	TGCAGTGTGGACAGGGGGGGAACTGAAGCTTTCTTT	CSVDRGGTEAFF
TRBJ2-7	TRBV7-2	-	-	TGTGCCAGCAGCTTCGCGGGTTACGAGCAGTGCTTC	CASSFAGYEQCF
TRBJ2-7	TRBV14	-	-	TGTGCCAGCAGCCAAGTCGTTACCCGCTCCTACGAGCAGTACTTC	CASSQVVTRSYEQYF
TRBJ2-5	TRBV27	-	many	TGTGCCAGCAGTGATACAGAAGAGACCCAGTACTTC	CASSDTEETQYF
TRBJ1-1	TRBV9	TRBD1	few	TGTGCCAGCAGCTCCCGGGACAGGGACACTGAAGCTTTCTTT	CASSSRDRDTEAFF
TRBJ1-5	TRBV6-1	-	many	TGTGCCAGCAGCCCCGGGCTGTACAATCAGCCCCAGCATTTT	CASSPGLYNQPQHF
TRBJ2-2	TRBV27	-	many	TGTGCCAGCAGTCCAGGACGGGAAGCTAACACCGGGGAGCTGTTTTTT	CASSPGREANTGELFF
TRBJ1-2	TRBV6-5	-	many	TGTGCCAGCAGGGGTGGCTATGGCTACACCTTC	CASRGGYGYTF
TRBJ2-7	TRBV29-1	TRBD1	many	TGCAGCGTTGTTCCCCGGCGGGACAGGAGCTACGAGCAGTACTTC	CSVVPRRDRSYEQYF
TRBJ2-5	TRBV3-1	-	-	TGTGCCAGCAGCCAAGACCTAAGGGGACCAGATACCCAGTACTTC	CASSQDLRGPDTQYF
TRBJ1-1	TRBV4-2	-	few	TGTGCCAGCAGCCAAGAATCTGGAGGGGCCTCGAACACTGAAGCTTTCTTT	CASSQESGGASNTEAFF
TRBJ1-1	TRBV18	TRBD1	-	TGTGCCAGCTCACCACGGGACAGGGGCGCCATGAACACTGAAGCTTTCTTT	CASSPRDRGAMNTEAFF
TRBJ1-3	TRBV6-7	TRBD1	many	TGTGCCAGCAGTACAGGGGCGTCAGACACCATATATTTT	CASSTGASDTIYF
TRBJ2-5	TRBV19	-	many	TGTGCCAGTAGCTCTGAAGACCAAGAGACCCAGTACTTC	CASSSEDQETQYF
TRBJ1-2	TRBV12-3/TRBV12-4	-	many	TGTGCCAGCAGTTTGGGGCACAATCAGGGAGGCTACACCTTC	CASSLGHNQGGYTF
TRBJ2-7	TRBV10-3	TRBD1	few	TGTGCCATCAGCCTCGGGACAGACGAAAAACCCTCCTACGAGCAGTACTTC	CAISLGTDEKPSYEQYF
TRBJ2-5	TRBV6-5	TRBD1	many	TGTGCCAGCTCCAGGGGGATGAGTGAGACCCAGTACTTC	CASSRGMSETQYF
TRBJ1-5	TRBV19	TRBD1	many	TGTGCCAGTAGTATAGGATTTATGAGACAGGGCCGGCATCAGCCCCAGCATTTT	CASSIGFMRQGRHQPQHF
TRBJ1-6	TRBV6-1	-	many	TGTGCCAGCGCCCCCCGGGAAGGTTCACCCCTCCACTTT	CASAPREGSPLHF
TRBJ1-1	TRBV12-3/TRBV12-4	TRBD1	-	TGTGCCAGCAGAACGGGACAGGTAGGGAACACTGACGCTTTCTTT	CASRTGQVGNTDAFF
TRBJ2-7	TRBV7-9	-	few	TGTGCCAGCAGCTTCTCCGGGGGCGGCGAGCAGTACTTC	CASSFSGGGEQYF
TRBJ1-2	TRBV24-1	TRBD1	many	TGTGCCACCAGTGAAGAACAGGGGCGGAATTTCTATGGCTACACCTTC	CATSEEQGRNFYGYTF
TRBJ2-2	TRBV6-1	-	few	TGTGCCAGCAGTGAGGTTAGCGAAACCGGGGAGCTGTTTTTT	CASSEVSETGELFF
TRBJ1-5	TRBV12-3/TRBV12-4	TRBD1	many	TGTGCCAGCAGGCAAGACAGGGCGGGTCAGCCCCAGCATTTT	CASRQDRAGQPQHF
TRBJ2-2	TRBV11-1	-	few	TGTGCCAGCAGCGCTATGACAAGGGGTTACACCGGGGAGCTGTTTTTT	CASSAMTRGYTGELFF
TRBJ1-1	TRBV11-2	-	few	TGTGCCAGCAGCTTATTCGGGGGGGCGCGTACTGAAGCTTTCTTT	CASSLFGGARTEAFF
TRBJ1-1	TRBV19	-	many	TGTGCCAGTAGTATTCTTGCAGGGGCGAACACTGAAGCTTTCTTT	CASSILAGANTEAFF
TRBJ2-7	TRBV6-1	TRBD1	many	TGTGCCAGCAGCGGAGGGGACAGGCCCTACGAGCAGTACTTC	CASSGGDRPYEQYF
TRBJ1-1	TRBV12-3/TRBV12-4	TRBD1	many	TGTGCCAGCAGCCTGGGACAGGGGACCTACACTGAAGCTTTCTTT	CASSLGQGTYTEAFF